The entry that follows covers one TCR beta chain sequence. Its binding antigen is unknown. Base qualities are not recorded, but no much larger clone differs from it by a single base. This specimen comes from a study of CD8+ T cells in alopecia areata (dated by TCRdb to 2016 to 2019). Regarding the study in general: The treated patients took part in an open-label pilot trial in which moderate-to-severe alopecia areata was treated with oral tofacitinib at 5 to 10 mg twice daily. Disease severity in treated patients was measured with the SALT score, which quantifies the percentage of affected scalp surface area. Human TCRbeta sequencing covered scalp tissue and sorted CD4+ and CD8+ peripheral blood T cells from patchy and totalis/universalis alopecia areata patients and healthy controls. Tofacitinib was given for 6 to 18 months, followed by 6 months of follow-up off drug to assess delayed response and recurrence. Patients on tofacitinib were biopsied at baseline and after 4 and 24 weeks of treatment, and several of the patients also had a later scalp biopsy. High-throughput TCRbeta sequencing was used to examine T cell clonal expansion in alopecia areata in both the C3H/HeJ mouse model and human patients. TCRbeta CDR3 regions were amplified by immunoSEQ multiplex PCR with 35 Vbeta forward and 13 Jbeta reverse primers. Scalp clonality was compared among normal scalp (n=4), patchy alopecia areata scalp (n=8), and alopecia totalis/universalis scalp (n=8). RNA was obtained with the PAXgene miRNA kit for fixed scalp, the miRNeasy kit for PBMCs, and the RNeasy kit for mouse skin.

The full study reports these points: Many expanded lesional clones persisted in scalp and blood during tofacitinib treatment, which may partly explain relapse after stopping treatment. Tofacitinib significantly decreased scalp clonality and the number of expanded CD8+ clones among the top 100 scalp clones. Because the treated cohort was small and included a single nonresponder, larger studies are needed to assess links between baseline CD8+ expansion and response. Unlike mouse skin, where gammadelta T cells dominate, normal human skin contains resident alphabeta T cells that get sequenced too, which complicates analysis of the scalp TCR repertoire. Higher clonality and more expanded CD8+ clones were observed in lesional scalp than in normal scalp, particularly in alopecia totalis/universalis, a finding suggestive of antigenic drive. TCR sequences shared between patients were less clear than in mice, possibly partly because of HLA diversity in the patient population.

Libraries were prepared through the immunoSEQ multiplex PCR assay. RNA was extracted from all samples and reverse transcribed into cDNA, which served as template for TCR sequencing. SuperScript III was used to make first-strand cDNA, primed with a 2:1 mix of oligo-dT and random hexamers. A synthetic immune receptor repertoire was used to assess amplification bias, and residual bias was removed computationally. Regarding the original processing steps: Raw reads were preprocessed for error removal, and CDR3 was defined according to IMGT conventions as running from the conserved cysteine to phenylalanine. Clonality was computed by normalizing Shannon entropy by log2 of the number of productive unique TCRs and subtracting the result from 1. Whether each scalp clone was CD4 or CD8 was inferred by checking scalp TCRbeta sequences against the CD4 and CD8 repertoires from sorted blood. This immuneACCESS table, as held by TCRdb, lists in-frame sequences with V and J called but not all clones. Of the missing ones, under half trace to an unresolved V gene in checked studies; the others have no known cause. V, J and clone size derive from that table, while D and trimming were established from the DNA sequence. In all, the sample holds nearly 95,000 clones, and approximately 70% of those were seen once. Roughly a sixth of the sample rests with the top ten.

The CDR3 has 16 amino acids, counting the end cysteine and phenylalanine. Only CDR3 DNA remains: 48 bases, in frame from the first base. CDR1 and CDR2 are read off the germline V gene (reference sequence) as GTSNPN and SVGIG. The germline V and J ends show losses of 3 bases and 3 bases respectively, and no gene match explains 11 bases of the junction. What the treatment or condition label conveys for this sample: oral pan-JAK inhibitor, 5-10 mg twice daily. Peripheral blood and lesional scalp punch biopsies were obtained from patients with alopecia areata. PBMCs were isolated by density centrifugation and stained for CD3, CD4 and CD8, after which CD4+ and CD8+ T cells were sorted on a FACSAria.

This clonotype was sampled from a human donor with alopecia areata. The source was CD8+ T cells sorted from blood, collected between weeks 44 and 45, from a patient treated with tofacitinib. In this chain, TRBV30 is recombined with TRBJ2-4, and 7 junction bases match TRBD2. The CDR3: CAWSGPGEGLKNIQYF. The bases are TGTGCCTGGAGCGGCCCGGGGGAGGGTCTCAAAAACATTCAGTACTTC.